These T cell receptor beta chains were read from a single sample in a study of Graves' ophthalmopathy and Graves' hyperthyroidism. MiXCR, applied by TCRdb to the multiplex PCR reads, yields one record per CDR3 protein. The sample lists some 410,000 distinct CDR3 sequences, around 21% seen once, with more than 2.5% in the top ten. Material for sequencing was peripheral blood. Every receptor here comes from a woman aged 18-30 years with stable Graves' hyperthyroidism. CDR3s leave out the opening cysteine and the closing phenylalanine or tryptophan. Fields, in order: V gene, J gene, CDR3 protein.

V gene: TRBV6-1; J gene: TRBJ2-7; CDR3 protein: ASRVGQGSYEQY
V gene: TRBV7-2; J gene: TRBJ1-6; CDR3 protein: ASTDGANSPLH
V gene: TRBV7-2; J gene: TRBJ2-6; CDR3 protein: ASKYWGRVPGANVLT
V gene: TRBV5-5; J gene: TRBJ1-2; CDR3 protein: ASSRTSAYGYT
V gene: TRBV19; J gene: TRBJ2-5; CDR3 protein: ASSLGRATETQY
V gene: TRBV20-1; J gene: TRBJ1-6; CDR3 protein: SARDSRASNSPLH
V gene: TRBV6-5; J gene: TRBJ1-1; CDR3 protein: ASSSTGETEAF
V gene: TRBV28; J gene: TRBJ1-2; CDR3 protein: ASRDSSYGYT
V gene: TRBV30; J gene: TRBJ1-3; CDR3 protein: AWRRGRSGNTIY
V gene: TRBV7-8; J gene: TRBJ2-2; CDR3 protein: ASSLADPGRRGTGELF
V gene: TRBV7-2; J gene: TRBJ2-2; CDR3 protein: ASSLVGHYTGELF
V gene: TRBV12-3/TRBV12-4; J gene: TRBJ2-7; CDR3 protein: ASSLERGVYNEQY
V gene: TRBV6-4; J gene: TRBJ2-2; CDR3 protein: ASSDGTSGRADTGELF
V gene: TRBV28; J gene: TRBJ1-2; CDR3 protein: ASSLRGGPYGYT
V gene: TRBV7-8; J gene: TRBJ1-1; CDR3 protein: ASSLRGAGGTNTEAF
V gene: TRBV7-8; J gene: TRBJ2-4; CDR3 protein: ASSLGRVLIGEKAKNIQY
V gene: TRBV15; J gene: TRBJ2-7; CDR3 protein: ATSEGHVDEQY
V gene: TRBV6-5; J gene: TRBJ2-7; CDR3 protein: ASSYTQGGHEQY
V gene: TRBV28; J gene: TRBJ2-6; CDR3 protein: ASKGGLSSGANVLT
V gene: TRBV6-7; J gene: TRBJ2-7; CDR3 protein: ASTPVLAVGLAGGSSYEQY
V gene: TRBV4-1; J gene: TRBJ1-1; CDR3 protein: ASSHPALGTEAF
V gene: TRBV12-3/TRBV12-4; J gene: TRBJ2-7; CDR3 protein: ASSTNSGSYEQY
V gene: TRBV5-1; J gene: TRBJ2-2; CDR3 protein: ASSLIKNTGELF
V gene: TRBV12-3/TRBV12-4; J gene: TRBJ2-2; CDR3 protein: ASRTTNTGELF
V gene: TRBV27; J gene: TRBJ2-4; CDR3 protein: ASSPRTALAKNIQY
V gene: TRBV6-1; J gene: TRBJ2-7; CDR3 protein: ASMYAGIGLGEQY
V gene: TRBV29-1; J gene: TRBJ2-7; CDR3 protein: SVEDDGGDIPPYEQY
V gene: TRBV30; J gene: TRBJ1-6; CDR3 protein: AWKPGVYSPLH
V gene: TRBV15; J gene: TRBJ1-5; CDR3 protein: ATSRDTQPQH
V gene: TRBV5-4; J gene: TRBJ2-7; CDR3 protein: ASSRERALGYEQY
V gene: TRBV6-1; J gene: TRBJ2-7; CDR3 protein: ATTGTGLNEQY
V gene: TRBV6-5; J gene: TRBJ1-1; CDR3 protein: ASSYSGGSGAEAF
V gene: TRBV20-1; J gene: TRBJ1-1; CDR3 protein: SARERLQLNTEAF
V gene: TRBV15; J gene: TRBJ2-5; CDR3 protein: ATSRVYGGHETQY
V gene: TRBV12-3/TRBV12-4; J gene: TRBJ2-7; CDR3 protein: ASSWGQDYEQY
V gene: TRBV6-2/TRBV6-3; J gene: TRBJ2-7; CDR3 protein: ASSYPAGYEQY
V gene: TRBV20-1; J gene: TRBJ2-5; CDR3 protein: SARDPGGGTRG
V gene: TRBV28; J gene: TRBJ1-1; CDR3 protein: ASSPSRGGPTEAF
V gene: TRBV2; J gene: TRBJ2-7; CDR3 protein: ASSEPWAGGFGEQY
V gene: TRBV7-8; J gene: TRBJ2-7; CDR3 protein: ASRGLAGGIDEQY
V gene: TRBV19; J gene: TRBJ2-5; CDR3 protein: ATSLMNQETQY
V gene: TRBV24-1; J gene: TRBJ1-1; CDR3 protein: ATSDTGASTEAF
V gene: TRBV7-2; J gene: TRBJ1-2; CDR3 protein: ASSVDPWMNYGYT
V gene: TRBV30; J gene: TRBJ2-7; CDR3 protein: AWRRLGGIYEQY
V gene: TRBV11-3; J gene: TRBJ1-1; CDR3 protein: ASSGGRNTEAF
V gene: TRBV20-1; J gene: TRBJ1-1; CDR3 protein: SASSGATEAF
V gene: TRBV20-1; J gene: TRBJ2-5; CDR3 protein: SASGGSPGQETQY
V gene: TRBV9; J gene: TRBJ2-2; CDR3 protein: ASSPRRYTGELF
V gene: TRBV3-1; J gene: TRBJ1-1; CDR3 protein: ASSQNPGQATEAF
V gene: TRBV19; J gene: TRBJ2-7; CDR3 protein: ASSSLAGNSYEQY
V gene: TRBV7-2; J gene: TRBJ2-7; CDR3 protein: ASSVSGASYEQY
V gene: TRBV6-5; J gene: TRBJ2-5; CDR3 protein: ASSRTGQETQY